This T cell receptor beta chain was identified during a study of CD8 T cells in ankylosing spondylitis. The CDR3 totals 15 residues. Germline values: CDR1 SGDLS, CDR2 YYNGEE. Trimming cost V 4 bases and J 4 bases, with 18 bases left between them. The study's findings and limits: Clones linked to disease were reported to show significant enrichment in matched ankylosing spondylitis synovial fluid. Seemingly characteristic of ankylosing spondylitis blood was a TCR beta motif consisting of about 8 highly homologous variants.

This clonotype was counted at least ten times. Its specificity is unknown. MiXCR, run by TCRdb on the 5' RACE reads, gives a single entry per CDR3 protein. The sample shows 29,000 or so distinct CDR3 sequences, around 5% of them seen only once. What was sequenced was blood, either unsorted or a sorted T cell fraction (not recorded which). The receptor was derived from a female donor with ankylosing spondylitis or in good health (not recorded which). This chain uses TRBV9 with TRBJ2-7; D gene uncertain. For the CDR3, the DNA is TGTGCCAGCAGCCCACGGAGAGGAATAGGATACGAGCAGTACTTC. It encodes CASSPRRGIGYEQYF.